These T cell receptor beta chains were read from a single sample in a study of OX40 agonist ivuxolimab in advanced cancers. Repertoires were generated with immunoSEQ multiplex PCR, while TCRdb's copy carries only in-frame clones and drops some. The sample holds about 31,000 clones, roughly 90% seen once. This specimen was CD4+ or CD8+ T cells sorted from blood, taken in a trial of the OX40 agonist ivuxolimab. The receptors were gathered from an adult with an advanced solid tumor such as melanoma, head and neck, liver or kidney cancer. CDR3s include the opening cysteine and the closing phenylalanine or tryptophan. A D gene is named only where the DNA matches it firmly. The size entry is marked missing in some rows and otherwise reads once, few, many or a size class.

J gene	D gene	V gene	clone size	CDR3 DNA	CDR3 protein
TRBJ1-1	-	TRBV15	-	TGTGCCACCAGCAAGGGCTCTTCGGGGGTGAACACTGAAGCTTTCTTT	CATSKGSSGVNTEAFF
TRBJ1-5	-	TRBV29-1	-	TGCAGCGTTGTTGTAGGGGGAAGCAATCAGCCCCAGCATTTT	CSVVVGGSNQPQHF
TRBJ2-7	-	TRBV5-6	once	TGTGCCAGCAGCTTGGGTATGGCTAGCTCCTACGAGCAGTACTTC	CASSLGMASSYEQYF
TRBJ2-5	-	TRBV5-1	-	TGCGCCAGCAGCTTGGATCAGAACCAAGAGACCCAGTACTTC	CASSLDQNQETQYF
TRBJ1-2	-	TRBV18	-	TGTGCCAGCTCACCAAATATAAACTATGGCTACACCTTC	CASSPNINYGYTF
TRBJ2-7	TRBD2	TRBV7-9	-	TGTGCCAGCAGCTTAACGGGGGGGAGTACCTACGAGCAGTACTTC	CASSLTGGSTYEQYF
TRBJ1-1	-	TRBV28	-	TGTGCCACCATTCTTAACACTGAAGCTTTCTTT	CATILNTEAFF
TRBJ1-2	-	TRBV9	-	TGTGCCAGCAGGGGCCCCGAGGGGACCAAGGGCTACACCTTC	CASRGPEGTKGYTF
TRBJ2-3	-	TRBV27	-	TGTGCCAGCAGTTTATCGAGCACAGATACGCAGTATTTT	CASSLSSTDTQYF
TRBJ1-1	-	TRBV10-1	many	TGCGCCAGCAGTGAGATTGGACAGAAAGCTTTCTTT	CASSEIGQKAFF
TRBJ2-7	-	TRBV4-1	-	TGCGCCAGCAGCTCCGCCTTGGACGAGCAGTACTTC	CASSSALDEQYF
TRBJ1-1	-	TRBV9	-	TGTGCCAGCAGCCCACGGGGACGGCCCATGAACACTGAAGCTTTCTTT	CASSPRGRPMNTEAFF
TRBJ1-5	-	TRBV27	-	TGTGCCAGCAGTGCGATTTGGGGGAGCAATCAGCCCCAGCATTTT	CASSAIWGSNQPQHF
TRBJ1-1	-	TRBV5-6	-	TGTGCCAGCAGCTTGGCGGGGGGCTGGACTGAAGCTTTCTTT	CASSLAGGWTEAFF
TRBJ2-4	-	TRBV9	-	TGTGCCAGCAGCGTAGGCATCCGGCTAGCCAAAAACATTCAGTACTTC	CASSVGIRLAKNIQYF
TRBJ2-1	TRBD2	TRBV5-4	-	TGTGCCAGCAGCTTACTAGCGGGTGAGCAGTTCTTC	CASSLLAGEQFF
TRBJ1-3	-	TRBV9	once	TGTGCCAGCAGCGTAGTCGGCTCTGGAAACACCATATATTTT	CASSVVGSGNTIYF
TRBJ2-1	-	TRBV27	-	TGTGCCAGCAGTTTATACCCCAATGAGCAGTTCTTC	CASSLYPNEQFF
TRBJ2-3	-	TRBV4-1	once	TGCGCCAGCAGCCAAGAACTAGACTTTTGGGCACTCGGAGATACGCAGTATTTT	CASSQELDFWALGDTQYF
TRBJ2-7	-	TRBV27	-	TGTGCCAGCAGTTTATCGAGAAGGGGCGGGGAGCAGTACTTC	CASSLSRRGGEQYF
TRBJ2-5	-	TRBV5-1	-	TGCGCCAGCAGCTTGGAGGTGAACCAAGAGACCCAGTACTTC	CASSLEVNQETQYF
TRBJ2-2	-	TRBV29-1	-	TGCAGCGCGACAGTCACCGGGGAGCTGTTTTTT	CSATVTGELFF
TRBJ1-5	-	TRBV4-3	-	TGCGCCAGCAGCCAAGATATAGGGGACAATCAGCCCCAGCATTTT	CASSQDIGDNQPQHF
TRBJ1-4	-	TRBV4-3	-	TGCGCCAGCAGCCCCACAGGAGCAACTAATGAAAAACTGTTTTTT	CASSPTGATNEKLFF
TRBJ2-3	TRBD2	TRBV5-4	-	TGTGCCAGCAGCTTGGTGGGGGGACTAGCGGTCACAGATACGCAGTATTTT	CASSLVGGLAVTDTQYF
TRBJ2-7	TRBD2	TRBV7-2	-	TGTGCCAGCAGCTTAATCTCTAGCGGGAGTGCCGAGCAGTACTTC	CASSLISSGSAEQYF
TRBJ1-2	-	TRBV28	-	TGTGCCAGCAGTTTAATCACAGCGAACTATGGCTACACCTTC	CASSLITANYGYTF
TRBJ2-1	TRBD2	TRBV14	-	TGTGCCAGCAGCCGGGGACTAGCGGGGAACAATGAGCAGTTCTTC	CASSRGLAGNNEQFF
TRBJ1-5	-	TRBV28	few	TGTGCCAGCAGTTCAGGCTACAATCAGCCCCAGCATTTT	CASSSGYNQPQHF
TRBJ2-5	TRBD1	TRBV6-5	-	TGTGCCAGCAGTGACAGGGTGAGAGAGACCCAGTACTTC	CASSDRVRETQYF
TRBJ1-5	TRBD1	TRBV14	few	TGTGCCAGCAGCCAATACAGGGGTAGCAATCAGCCCCAGCATTTT	CASSQYRGSNQPQHF
TRBJ1-1	-	TRBV7-9	-	TGTGCCAGCAGCTTAGAAAGGGAGGAGGCTTTCTTT	CASSLEREEAFF
TRBJ1-4	-	TRBV28	-	TGTGCCAGCAGCCTCCTCCGACCTGCAACTAATGAAAAACTGTTTTTT	CASSLLRPATNEKLFF
TRBJ1-5	TRBD1	TRBV4-2	-	TGTGCCAGCAGCCAATGGACAGGGAATCAGCCCCAGCATTTT	CASSQWTGNQPQHF
TRBJ2-2	-	TRBV29-1	-	TGCAGCGTACAGGGATCCGGGGAGCTGTTTTTT	CSVQGSGELFF
TRBJ1-2	-	TRBV7-6	-	TGTGCCAGCAGCGAATTTGCTGGGGGTTTTGAAGTCTATGGCTACACCTTC	CASSEFAGGFEVYGYTF
TRBJ2-1	-	TRBV5-6	-	TGTGCCAGCAGCTCGGCCCCGCTAGGGTTCAATGAGCAGTTCTTC	CASSSAPLGFNEQFF
TRBJ2-7	TRBD2	TRBV6-1	-	TGTGCCAGCAGTGTTGGGACTAGCGGCTACGAGCAGTACTTC	CASSVGTSGYEQYF
TRBJ2-7	-	TRBV30	-	TGTGCCTGGAGTACACCCTACGAGCAGTACTTC	CAWSTPYEQYF
TRBJ2-7	TRBD2	TRBV5-6	-	TGTGCCAGCAGCTCGGGACTAGACTCCTACGAGCAGTACTTC	CASSSGLDSYEQYF
TRBJ2-7	-	TRBV19	-	TGTGCCAGTAGTCAGGAGAGCTCCTACGAGCAGTACTTC	CASSQESSYEQYF
TRBJ2-7	-	TRBV28	-	TGTGCCAGCAGTACCACAAGTTCCCCAACCTACGAGCAGTACTTC	CASSTTSSPTYEQYF
TRBJ2-7	TRBD2	TRBV6-1	-	TGTGCCAGCAATCCGACTAGCAGCATCTACGAGCAGTACTTC	CASNPTSSIYEQYF
TRBJ1-3	TRBD1	TRBV5-1	-	TGCGCCAGCCGAGCCGGGCAGGGGGCTGGAAACACCATATATTTT	CASRAGQGAGNTIYF
TRBJ2-1	-	TRBV7-9	few	TGTGCCAGCAGCTTCCCCGGGGGCAAGGAGAATGAGCAGTTCTTC	CASSFPGGKENEQFF
TRBJ1-4	TRBD1	TRBV19	-	TGTGCCAGTACCGGGACAGGGCACGAAAAACTGTTTTTT	CASTGTGHEKLFF
TRBJ2-2	-	TRBV7-9	-	TGTGCCAGCAACGAAACATCCGGGGAGCTGTTTTTT	CASNETSGELFF
TRBJ1-1	-	TRBV27	-	TGTGCCAGCAGTTTACGCTGGGGGGGTAACACTGAAGCTTTCTTT	CASSLRWGGNTEAFF
TRBJ1-2	-	TRBV9	-	TGTGCCAGCAGCGTTGGAGGCGGAACCTATGGCTACACCTTC	CASSVGGGTYGYTF
TRBJ1-1	TRBD1	TRBV27	-	TGTGCCAGCAGTTCCCCAGGGGGCACTGAAGCTTTCTTT	CASSSPGGTEAFF
TRBJ2-3	-	TRBV9	-	TGTGCCAGCAGCGTCGGGGCTACTAGTCTGACAGATACGCAGTATTTT	CASSVGATSLTDTQYF
TRBJ1-3	-	TRBV10-2	-	TGCGCCAGCAGTGAAAGGGTCTCTGGAAACACCATATATTTT	CASSERVSGNTIYF
TRBJ1-6	-	TRBV25-1	-	TGTGCCAGCAGTGCCACAGTCTATAATTCACCCCTCCACTTT	CASSATVYNSPLHF
TRBJ2-3	TRBD2	TRBV7-2	-	TGTGCCAGCAGCTATAGCGGGAGCACAGATACGCAGTATTTT	CASSYSGSTDTQYF
TRBJ2-4	-	TRBV19	-	TGTGCCAGTGCCCCAGGACAGTTAGCCAAAAACATTCAGTACTTC	CASAPGQLAKNIQYF
TRBJ2-1	TRBD1	TRBV19	-	TGTGCCAGTAGTATGGGGACAGGGTACAATGAGCAGTTCTTC	CASSMGTGYNEQFF
TRBJ2-5	TRBD1	TRBV9	-	TGTGCCAGCAGCGGATCATCGGACAGGGGCCGGGAGACCCAGTACTTC	CASSGSSDRGRETQYF